This T cell receptor (beta chain) was profiled in a study of T-cell reconstitution after alpha-beta-depleted transplantation in children (dated by TCRdb to 2015 to 2016). Broadly, across the study: T-cell immune reconstitution after TCRalphabeta/CD19-depleted allogeneic hematopoietic cell transplantation in children was quantitatively tracked in the study by means of TCR repertoire profiling.

Libraries were constructed by PCR. The data were produced on an Illumina HiSeq 2500. TCR libraries were prepared with molecular barcoding, using unique molecular identifiers to normalize TCRbeta repertoire quantification. Using fastp at Q25 and MiXCR, TCRdb reprocessed the public reads and kept productive beta chains. Duplicate CDR3 protein sequences are folded into a single record with the most common DNA and genes. Across this sample there are around 600,000 distinct CDR3 sequences, with 16% seen only once. Over 0.95% of the sample comes from the top ten. This clonotype was counted only a few times. Its binding antigen is unknown. No per-base quality is available; no much larger clone lies one base away. The CDR3 holds 13 amino acids from the cysteine to the phenylalanine. The retained sequence is limited to the CDR3, 39 bases, with the frame set at the first base. V is reduced by 7 bases and J by 5 bases, leaving a spacing of 17 bases between them. In the germline V gene (reference sequence), CDR1 corresponds to GTSNPN and CDR2 to SVGIG.

The receptor's source is a human donor who donated a stem cell graft to a child with acute myeloid leukemia. The rearrangement combines TRBV30 with TRBJ1-1; the D gene is unclear. Sequences were derived from PBMCs from the stem cell graft donor, sampled from the stem cell graft. The sequenced DNA: TGTGCCTTCCGAAGCAATGGGGAAACTGAAGCTTTCTTT. Its translation reads: CAFRSNGETEAFF. The entire variable domain, with the stretches around the CDR3 drawn from the reference TRBV30 and TRBJ1-1 proteins, is SQTIHQWPATLVQPVGSPLSLECTVEGTSNPNLYWYRQAAGRGLQLLFYSVGIGQISSEVPQNLSASRPQDRQFILSSKKLLLSDSGFYLCAFRSNGETEAFFGQGTRLTVV.